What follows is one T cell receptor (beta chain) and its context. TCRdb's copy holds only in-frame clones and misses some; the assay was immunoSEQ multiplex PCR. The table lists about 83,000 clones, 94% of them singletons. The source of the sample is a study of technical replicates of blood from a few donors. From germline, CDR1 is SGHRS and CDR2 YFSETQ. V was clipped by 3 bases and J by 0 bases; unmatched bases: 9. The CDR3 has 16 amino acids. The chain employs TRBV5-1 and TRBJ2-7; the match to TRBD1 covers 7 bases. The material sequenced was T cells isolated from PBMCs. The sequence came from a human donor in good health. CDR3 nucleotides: TGCGCCAGCAGCTCGAGACAGGGCGACTCCTCCTACGAGCAGTACTTC. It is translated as CASSSRQGDSSYEQYF.